The source of this T cell receptor (beta chain) is a study of shared clonotypes between healthy human individuals. The data were produced by immunoSEQ multiplex PCR, yet TCRdb's version contains in-frame clones alone and is incomplete. The repertoire holds roughly 1,800,000 clones, around 96% seen once, with around 1% in the top ten. CD45RO-negative, CCR7-positively selected cells formed the naive CD8 fraction, excluding terminally differentiated effector memory CD45RA+ cells. Trimming took 3 bases from V and 5 from J, leaving 19 bases between them. Germline lookup yields CDR1 SGHAT and CDR2 FQNNGV. The CDR3 extends over 16 amino acids. As concerns this clone: The target antigen is unknown.

Broader study findings: Clonotypes that were shared across a few donors made up approximately 5% of naive CD4 clonotypes.

This receptor was identified in a man younger than 35 in good health. V gene TRBV11-2 combines with J gene TRBJ2-5, with D uncertain. Sequencing was performed on naive CD8+ T cells sorted from blood. In DNA form, the CDR3 reads TGTGCCAGCAGCTTGGTTCTAGGTGAAGGGCCGGAGACCCAGTACTTC. This sequence encodes CASSLVLGEGPETQYF.